These 5 T cell receptor beta chains originate from one sample sequenced in a study of shared clonotypes between healthy human individuals. Method: immunoSEQ multiplex PCR; TCRdb's copy keeps in-frame clones and lacks some. The sample has 1,100,000 or so clones, 78% seen once. Sequenced: memory CD4+ T cells from PBMCs. Subset here: CD45RA-negative fraction. Receptors were obtained from a man in his late teens or twenties in good health. Some clones in this sample may be carry-over from other donors' samples.

This clone appeared once. The chain has TRBV12-5 and TRBJ2-5; 8 positions match TRBD2. V was clipped by 1 base and J by 5 bases; unmatched bases: 9. This CDR3 comprises 16 residues. Per the germline V gene, CDR1 is LGHNT and CDR2 is FRNRAP. The CDR3 nucleotides are TGTGCTAGTGGTTTGGGCCTAGCGGGCGACTGGGAGACCCAGTACTTC. Translated, it gives CASGLGLAGDWETQYF.

The rearrangement links TRBV10-1 to TRBJ2-3; 10 nucleotides agree with TRBD2. Germline CDR1 WNHNN, CDR2 SYGVQD (reference sequence). J was trimmed by 2 bases and V by 0 bases; bases with no gene match: 5. The CDR3 extends over 17 amino acids. CDR3 DNA: TGCGCCAGCAGTGAGTCCAGCGGGAGGGAATCCACAGATACGCAGTATTTT. Translating gives CASSESSGRESTDTQYF.

The chain links TRBV11-2 to TRBJ1-5; weak D call: TRBD1 (6 bases). The CDR3 is 16 residues long. CDR1 SGHAT and CDR2 FQNNGV come from the germline V gene. The V end lost 5 bases, the J end lost 0 bases, and 14 bases lay between the germline ends. CDR3 amino acids: CASSPDYRVSNQPQHF. CDR3 nucleotide sequence: TGTGCCAGCAGCCCAGACTACAGGGTTAGCAATCAGCCCCAGCATTTT.

The V gene is TRBV6-6, the J gene TRBJ1-1; tentative D call: TRBD1 (5 bases). CDR1 and CDR2 from the germline V gene are MNHNY and SVGAGI (reference sequence). This CDR3 is built from 14 residues. The germline V and J ends were trimmed by 6 bases and 0 bases, with 11 bases remaining between them. This CDR3 reads CASRGRTMNTEAFF. Written as DNA, the CDR3 is TGTGCCAGCAGGGGACGGACTATGAACACTGAAGCTTTCTTT.

This clone was recorded at least ten times. The chain carries TRBV2 and TRBJ1-1; 7 bases match TRBD1. Trimming cost V 6 bases and J 3 bases; bases outside gene matches: 4. Germline V gene sequence: CDR1 SNHLY, CDR2 FYNNEI. This CDR3 comprises 13 residues. In nucleotides, the CDR3 is TGTGCCAGCAGGGCGGACAGGTACACTGAAGCTTTCTTT. Translation: CASRADRYTEAFF.